Below are 26 T cell receptor beta chains sequenced from a single sample in a study of blood T cells in healthy people across ages. Alongside a J-beta primer mix, a sample-barcoded 5' primer served in a second PCR lasting roughly 7 to 11 cycles. TCRdb fed the 5' RACE reads into MiXCR, producing one record per CDR3 protein. The table lists around 280,000 distinct CDR3 sequences, 27% of them singletons. Sequencing was done on a sample of blood. These receptors all stem from a woman aged 70-85 years in good health.

The count of this clonotype is one. The chain combines TRBV12-3 or TRBV12-4 with TRBJ1-4; TRBD1 matches 9 bases. The CDR3 length is 15 residues. Trimming at V came to 6 bases and at J to 3 bases, leaving 5 bases not matched to a gene. Here the CDR3 DNA reads TGTGCCAGCAGCCGGAACAGGGGGCCTAATGAAAAACTGTTTTTT. The encoded protein is CASSRNRGPNEKLFF.

The rearrangement joins TRBV7-2 to TRBJ2-5, with 12 nucleotides matching TRBD2. TRBJ2-7 explains the end of the DNA better; the J call may be wrong. Germline CDR1 SGHTA, CDR2 FQGNSA. The CDR3 loop spans 15 amino acids. The CDR3 is CASSSTSGGVHEQYF. CDR3 coding DNA: TGTGCCAGCAGCTCGACTAGCGGGGGCGTGCACGAGCAGTACTTC.

Worth noting for this clonotype: A read error is possible here, since a much larger clone lies one base away. The V gene is TRBV4-2, the J gene TRBJ2-1; D is unclear. The germline CDR1 and CDR2 sequences are LGHNA and YNFKEQ. The CDR3 runs 15 residues. The CDR3 reads CASSSAGGDYNGQFF. CDR3 sequence (DNA): TGTGCCAGCAGTTCCGCCGGTGGGGATTACAATGGGCAGTTCTTC.

This rearrangement joins TRBV7-2 to TRBJ2-7, with D uncertain. The CDR3 consists of 15 residues. Trimming removed 1 base at V and 3 bases at J, with 13 bases between. CDR1 SGHTA and CDR2 FQGNSA come from the germline V gene. The CDR3 here is CASSLDGSAIYEQYF. The CDR3 region has the DNA TGTGCCAGCAGCTTAGATGGCAGTGCGATCTACGAGCAGTACTTC.

The chain carries TRBV28 and TRBJ2-1; TRBD2 matches at 11 bases. There are 14 residues in the CDR3. Germline CDR1 reads MDHEN; CDR2 reads SYDVKM. The V segment lost 3 bases and the J segment 6 bases; nucleotides outside the gene matches: 1. CDR3 nucleotide sequence: TGTGCCAGCAGTTTTAGCGGGAGGGCCAATGAGCAGTTCTTC. It yields the protein CASSFSGRANEQFF.

J is TRBJ2-7 and V is TRBV7-9; 9 bases map to TRBD2. The J segment lost 6 bases and the V segment lost 5 bases, leaving 8 bases of the junction unmatched. Germline V CDR1 and CDR2: SEHNR, FQNEAQ (reference sequence). The CDR3 length is 14 residues. Here the CDR3 DNA reads TGTGCCAGCAGCCCCTTAGCGGGAGTGGGCGAGCAGTACTTC. This encodes CASSPLAGVGEQYF. Full variable domain (outside the CDR3, taken from reference TRBV7-9 and TRBJ2-7): DTGVSQNPRHKITKRGQNVTFRCDPISEHNRLYWYRQTLGQGPEFLTYFQNEAQLEKSRLLSDRFSAERPKGSFSTLEIQRTEQGDSAMYLCASSPLAGVGEQYFGPGTRLTVT.

This clonotype was picked up one time. This chain connects TRBV27 to TRBJ2-4, with 10 bases identical to TRBD1. Germline CDR1 reads MNHEY; CDR2 reads SMNVEV (reference sequence). The CDR3 spans 16 residues. V lost 7 bases and J lost 7; bases outside the gene matches: 13. The CDR3 spells CASILDSWTGGNIQYF. DNA for the CDR3: TGTGCCAGCATTCTCGACTCCTGGACAGGGGGGAACATTCAGTACTTC.

In its sample, this clonotype was seen a few times. V gene TRBV6-5 combines with J gene TRBJ1-2, with D possibly matching TRBD1 (5 bases). Trimming removed 4 bases from V and 3 bases from J, with 9 bases in between. Germline CDR1 MNHEY, CDR2 SVGAGI. The CDR3 extends over 13 amino acids. CDR3 residues: CASSSGGYYGYTF. CDR3 sequence (DNA): TGTGCCAGCAGTTCTGGGGGATACTATGGCTACACCTTC.

The chain combines TRBV7-2 with TRBJ2-2; a possible D gene is TRBD2 (5 bases). The ends were cut back, 5 bases at V and 4 bases at J, with 14 bases in the middle. Looked up from germline, CDR1 is SGHTA and CDR2 is FQGNSA. CDR3 length equals 15 residues. CDR3 bases: TGTGCCAGCAGCGTTATAGCGAGAGGCACCGGGGAGCTGTTTTTT. This encodes CASSVIARGTGELFF.

This clonotype was counted between two and nine times. This chain joins TRBV25-1 and TRBJ1-2; D may be TRBD1 (5 bases). The germline V and J ends were trimmed by 2 bases and 3 bases, with 10 bases remaining between them. This CDR3 has 14 amino acids. CDR1 is MGHDK and CDR2 is SYGVNS in the germline V gene. CDR3 nucleotides: TGTGCCAGCAGTGAAGTTAGGGGAGACTATGGCTACACCTTC. Translating gives CASSEVRGDYGYTF.

In this sample, this clonotype turned up many times. The CDR3 sequence: CASSQPTSGEQYF. The CDR3 DNA follows: TGCGCCAGCAGCCAACCGACTAGCGGGGAGCAGTACTTC. J is TRBJ2-7 and V is TRBV4-1; 10 positions agree with TRBD2. V was pared by 2 bases and J by 7 bases, with 2 bases of the junction left unmatched. The CDR3 length is 13 residues. Germline CDR1 reads MGHRA; CDR2 reads YSYEKL.

The J gene is TRBJ2-5, the V gene TRBV28, with D uncertain. The end of the DNA is better explained by TRBJ2-7, so the J call may be wrong. The length of the CDR3 is 11 residues. Germline assignment: CDR1 MDHEN and CDR2 SYDVKM. The chain's CDR3 is CASSPRSEQYF. CDR3 nucleotide sequence: TGTGCCAGCAGTCCTAGGTCCGAGCAGTACTTC.

This clonotype was counted a few times. This chain connects TRBV6-1 to TRBJ2-4; possibly TRBD1 or TRBD2 for D (6 bases each). V lost 6 bases to trimming and J lost 0 bases, with 24 bases between them. This CDR3 comprises 19 residues. Germline CDR1 MNHNS, CDR2 SASEGT. CDR3 DNA sequence: TGTGCCAGCAGACCTGGACCGACAGGAGGGAAAGGAGCCAAAAACATTCAGTACTTC. As protein: CASRPGPTGGKGAKNIQYF.

The chain combines TRBV28 with TRBJ2-5, with D perhaps TRBD2 (5 bases). From germline, CDR1 is MDHEN and CDR2 SYDVKM. The V end lost 6 bases, the J end lost 5 bases, and 25 bases lay between the germline ends. There are 17 residues in the CDR3. The CDR3 spells CASSTSTVAGPGETQYF. CDR3 in DNA: TGTGCCAGCAGCACCTCTACAGTGGCCGGGCCGGGGGAGACCCAGTACTTC.

The chain recombines TRBV6-6 with TRBJ2-7, with D possibly being TRBD1 (5 bases). The germline V and J ends were trimmed by 8 bases and 2 bases, with 13 bases remaining between them. The CDR3 totals 13 residues. Germline CDR1 and CDR2: MNHNY and SVGAGI (reference sequence). The CDR3 nucleotides read TGTGCCAGCGGGGCCCTAGAAGCCTACGAGCAGTACTTC. This encodes CASGALEAYEQYF.

The chain links TRBV29-1 to TRBJ1-1; TRBD1 is a possible D gene (6 bases). CDR3 length: 14 amino acids. Germline assignment: CDR1 SQVTM and CDR2 ANQGSEA. V lost 5 bases to trimming and J lost 3 bases, with 16 bases between them. The CDR3 loop reads CSVYPRGRDTEAFF. CDR3 DNA sequence: TGCAGCGTTTACCCCAGGGGTAGGGACACTGAAGCTTTCTTT.

This clonotype was detected only a few times. CDR3 loop: CASSHPDFQETQYF. CDR3 in DNA: TGCGCCAGCAGCCACCCGGACTTCCAAGAGACCCAGTACTTC. This chain uses TRBV4-1 with TRBJ2-5; tentatively, D is TRBD2 (5 bases). CDR1 and CDR2 (germline): MGHRA, YSYEKL. The CDR3 has 14 amino acids. V lost 3 bases, J lost 1 base, and 9 bases lay in between.

V usage is TRBV6-1 and J usage is TRBJ2-3; the D is unclear. Germline values: CDR1 MNHNS, CDR2 SASEGT. This CDR3 region has 14 residues. V was pared by 7 bases and J by 0 bases, with 11 bases between. The CDR3: CASTSAISTDTQYF. In nucleotides, the CDR3 is TGTGCCAGCACTAGTGCCATTAGCACAGATACGCAGTATTTT.

This clonotype showed up just a few times. J is TRBJ1-4 and V is TRBV20-1, with TRBD1 as a possible D gene (6 bases). There are 13 residues in the CDR3. Trimming pared 6 bases from V and 8 bases from J, leaving 16 bases between. Germline CDR1 is DFQATT and CDR2 is SNEGSKA (reference sequence). CDR3 sequence: CSAKRQEGEKLFF. The CDR3 DNA sequence: TGCAGTGCGAAAAGACAGGAAGGGGAAAAACTGTTTTTT.

The rearrangement uses TRBV29-1 and TRBJ2-2; 9 nucleotides line up with TRBD2. This CDR3 is 15 amino acids long. Germline V CDR1 and CDR2: SQVTM, ANQGSEA. Trimming cost V 4 bases and J 4 bases; bases outside gene matches: 7. The CDR3: CSVAGLAGPTGELFF. CDR3 nucleotides: TGCAGCGTTGCGGGGCTAGCGGGGCCCACCGGGGAGCTGTTTTTT.

V gene TRBV29-1 combines with J gene TRBJ2-3; 15 bases align to TRBD2. V gave up 3 bases and J gave up 4 bases; unmatched junction bases: 5. Looked up from germline, CDR1 is SQVTM and CDR2 is ANQGSEA. The CDR3 is made up of 16 amino acids. The CDR3 DNA sequence: TGCAGCGTTGAGGACGGACTAGCGGGAGGGTCAGATACGCAGTATTTT. Translating gives CSVEDGLAGGSDTQYF.

The V call is TRBV9, the J call TRBJ2-5; D unclear. The CDR3 covers 15 residues. Per germline, CDR1 SGDLS and CDR2 YYNGEE. V lost 0 bases and J lost 5, with 14 bases in between. Here the CDR3 DNA reads TGTGCCAGCAGCGTAGGTAGAAGGGAAGCGGAGACCCAGTACTTC. Its translation: CASSVGRREAETQYF.

The chain employs TRBV5-5 and TRBJ2-2; D is unresolved. The CDR3 runs to 13 residues. Trimming left V 4 bases short and J 6 bases short, with 10 bases between. CDR1 is SGHKS and CDR2 is YYEKEE in the germline V gene (reference sequence). CDR3 region: CASSPWTAGELFF. The CDR3, as DNA: TGTGCCAGCAGCCCCTGGACGGCCGGGGAGCTGTTTTTT.

This clonotype was detected a few times. The J gene is TRBJ2-3, the V gene TRBV11-2; a possible D gene is TRBD2 (6 bases). In germline, CDR1 is SGHAT, CDR2 FQNNGV. The CDR3 sequence is 15 residues long. V lost 4 bases to trimming and J lost 7 bases, with 18 bases between them. In DNA form, the CDR3 reads TGTGCCAGCAGCTCGCTAAAGGGAGGTGGAAATACGCAGTATTTT. It encodes CASSSLKGGGNTQYF.

The CDR3 region is CASSLAGYYNEQFF. The CDR3 DNA follows: TGTGCCAGCAGCTTAGCTGGCTATTACAATGAGCAGTTCTTC. J is TRBJ2-1 and V is TRBV11-2; D is undetermined. The CDR3 has 14 amino acids. V lost 1 base to trimming and J lost 4 bases, with 8 bases between them. Germline CDR1 SGHAT, CDR2 FQNNGV.

This rearrangement joins TRBV3-1 to TRBJ1-2; D gene unclear. There are 11 residues in the CDR3. V gave up 2 bases and J gave up 8 bases, with 6 bases separating them. Germline assignment: CDR1 LGHDT and CDR2 YNNKEL (reference sequence). The CDR3 spells CASSQLSGYTF. The CDR3 nucleotides read TGTGCCAGCAGCCAACTAAGCGGCTACACCTTC.